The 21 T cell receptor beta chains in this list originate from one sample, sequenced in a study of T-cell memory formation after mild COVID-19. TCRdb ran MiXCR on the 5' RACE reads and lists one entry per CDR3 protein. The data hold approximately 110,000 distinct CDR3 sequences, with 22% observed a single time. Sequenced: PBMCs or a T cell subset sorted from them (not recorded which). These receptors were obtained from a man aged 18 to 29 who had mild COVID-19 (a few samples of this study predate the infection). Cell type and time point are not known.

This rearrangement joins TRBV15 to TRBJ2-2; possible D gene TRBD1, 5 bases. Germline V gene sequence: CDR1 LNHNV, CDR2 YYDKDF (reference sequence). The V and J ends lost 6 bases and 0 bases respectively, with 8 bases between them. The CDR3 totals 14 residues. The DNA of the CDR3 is TGTGCCACCAGGCTGACAGCGAACACCGGGGAGCTGTTTTTT. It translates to CATRLTANTGELFF.

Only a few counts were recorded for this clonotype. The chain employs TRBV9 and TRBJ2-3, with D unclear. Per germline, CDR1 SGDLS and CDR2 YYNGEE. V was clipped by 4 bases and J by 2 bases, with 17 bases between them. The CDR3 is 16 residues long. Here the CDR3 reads CASSPHPRGSTDTQYF. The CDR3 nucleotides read TGTGCCAGCAGCCCCCACCCTCGAGGCTCCACAGATACGCAGTATTTT. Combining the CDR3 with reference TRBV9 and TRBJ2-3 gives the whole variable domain DSGVTQTPKHLITATGQRVTLRCSPRSGDLSVYWYQQSLDQGLQFLIQYYNGEERAKGNILERFSAQQFPDLHSELNLSSLELGDSALYFCASSPHPRGSTDTQYFGPGTRLTVL.

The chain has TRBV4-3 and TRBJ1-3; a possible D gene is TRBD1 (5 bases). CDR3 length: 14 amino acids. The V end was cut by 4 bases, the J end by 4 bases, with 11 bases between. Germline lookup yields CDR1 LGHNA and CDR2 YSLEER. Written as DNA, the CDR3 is TGCGCCAGCAGCCTTCAGGGTAGCGGAAACACCATATATTTT. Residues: CASSLQGSGNTIYF.

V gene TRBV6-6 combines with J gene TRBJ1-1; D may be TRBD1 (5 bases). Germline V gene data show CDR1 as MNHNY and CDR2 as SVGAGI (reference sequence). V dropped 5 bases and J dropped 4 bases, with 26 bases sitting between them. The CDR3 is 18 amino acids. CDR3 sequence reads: CASSPWAPGTVSATEAFF. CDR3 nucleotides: TGTGCCAGCAGTCCCTGGGCCCCCGGGACGGTTTCGGCCACTGAAGCTTTCTTT.

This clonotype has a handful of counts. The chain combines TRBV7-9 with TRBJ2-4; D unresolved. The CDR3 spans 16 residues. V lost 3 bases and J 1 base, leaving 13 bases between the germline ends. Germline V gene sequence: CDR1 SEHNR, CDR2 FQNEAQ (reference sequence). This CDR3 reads CASSFEPLGAKNIQYF. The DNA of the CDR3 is TGTGCCAGCAGCTTCGAACCTTTGGGGGCCAAAAACATTCAGTACTTC.

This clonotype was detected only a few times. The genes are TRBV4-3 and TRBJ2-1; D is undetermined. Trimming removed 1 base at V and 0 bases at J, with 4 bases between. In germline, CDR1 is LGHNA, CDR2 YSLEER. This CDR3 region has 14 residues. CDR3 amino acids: CASSQGDSYNEQFF. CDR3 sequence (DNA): TGCGCCAGCAGCCAAGGGGACTCCTACAATGAGCAGTTCTTC.

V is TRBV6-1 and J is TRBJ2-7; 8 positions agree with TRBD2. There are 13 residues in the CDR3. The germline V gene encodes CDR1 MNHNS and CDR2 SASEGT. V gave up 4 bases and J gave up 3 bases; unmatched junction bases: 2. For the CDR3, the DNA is TGTGCCAGCAGTGCTAGCGGGCTCTACGAGCAGTACTTC. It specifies CASSASGLYEQYF.

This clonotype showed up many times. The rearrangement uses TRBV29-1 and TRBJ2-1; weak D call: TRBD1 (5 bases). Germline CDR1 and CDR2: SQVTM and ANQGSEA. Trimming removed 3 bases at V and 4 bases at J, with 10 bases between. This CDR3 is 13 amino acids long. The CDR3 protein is CSVEWGPYNEQFF. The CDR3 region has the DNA TGCAGCGTTGAGTGGGGCCCTTACAATGAGCAGTTCTTC.

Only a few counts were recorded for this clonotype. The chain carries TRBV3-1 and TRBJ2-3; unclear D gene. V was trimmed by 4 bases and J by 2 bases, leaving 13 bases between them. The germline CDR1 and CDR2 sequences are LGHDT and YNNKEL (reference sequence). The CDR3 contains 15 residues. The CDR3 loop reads CASSPRNQVTDTQYF. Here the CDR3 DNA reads TGTGCCAGCAGCCCAAGGAACCAAGTCACAGATACGCAGTATTTT.

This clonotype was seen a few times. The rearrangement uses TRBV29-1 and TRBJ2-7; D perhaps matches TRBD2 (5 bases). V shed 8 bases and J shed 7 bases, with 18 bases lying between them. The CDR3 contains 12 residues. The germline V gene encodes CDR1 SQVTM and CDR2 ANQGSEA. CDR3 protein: CSSSGPSGEQYF. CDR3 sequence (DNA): TGCAGCTCCTCTGGCCCTTCGGGGGAGCAGTACTTC.

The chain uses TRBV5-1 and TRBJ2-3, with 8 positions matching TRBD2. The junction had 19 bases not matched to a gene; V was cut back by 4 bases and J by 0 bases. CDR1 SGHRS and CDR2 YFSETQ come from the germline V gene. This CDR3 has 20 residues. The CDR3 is CASSPLGSGGPLPSTDTQYF. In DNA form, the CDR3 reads TGCGCCAGCAGCCCTTTGGGAAGCGGGGGACCCCTACCTAGCACAGATACGCAGTATTTT.

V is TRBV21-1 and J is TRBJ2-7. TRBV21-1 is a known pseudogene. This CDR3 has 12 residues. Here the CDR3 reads CASSSATDEQYV. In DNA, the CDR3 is TGTGCCAGCAGCTCTGCGACGGATGAGCAGTACGTC.

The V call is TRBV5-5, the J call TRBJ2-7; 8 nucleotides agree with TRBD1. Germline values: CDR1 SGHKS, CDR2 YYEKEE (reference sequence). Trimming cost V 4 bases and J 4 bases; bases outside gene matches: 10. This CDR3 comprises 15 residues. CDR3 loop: CASSLTPGQVYEQYV. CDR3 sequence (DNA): TGTGCCAGCAGCCTCACTCCGGGACAGGTGTACGAGCAGTACGTC.

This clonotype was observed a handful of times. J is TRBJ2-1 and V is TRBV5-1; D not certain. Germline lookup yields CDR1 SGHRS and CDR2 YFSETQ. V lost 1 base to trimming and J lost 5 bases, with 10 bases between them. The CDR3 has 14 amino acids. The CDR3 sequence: CASSLSNPHNEQFF. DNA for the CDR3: TGCGCCAGCAGCTTGTCCAACCCCCACAATGAGCAGTTCTTC.

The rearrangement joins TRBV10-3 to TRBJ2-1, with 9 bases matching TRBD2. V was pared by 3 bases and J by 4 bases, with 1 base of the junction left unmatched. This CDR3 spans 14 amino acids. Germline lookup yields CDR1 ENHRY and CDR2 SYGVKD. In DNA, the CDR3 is TGTGCCATCAGTGAAGCGGGGGGATACAATGAGCAGTTCTTC. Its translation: CAISEAGGYNEQFF.

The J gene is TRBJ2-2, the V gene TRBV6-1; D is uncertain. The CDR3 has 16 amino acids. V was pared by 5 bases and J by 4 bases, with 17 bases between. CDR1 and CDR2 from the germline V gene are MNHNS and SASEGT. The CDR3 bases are TGTGCCAGCAGTCAATTCGTGGCCAGTTTCACCGGGGAGCTGTTTTTT. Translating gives CASSQFVASFTGELFF.

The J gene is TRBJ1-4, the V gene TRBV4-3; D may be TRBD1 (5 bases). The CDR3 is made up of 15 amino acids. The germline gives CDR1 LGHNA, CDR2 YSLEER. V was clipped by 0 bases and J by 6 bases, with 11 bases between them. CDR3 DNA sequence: TGCGCCAGCAGCCAAGAGAGGGGAGGTTATGAAAAACTGTTTTTT. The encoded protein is CASSQERGGYEKLFF.

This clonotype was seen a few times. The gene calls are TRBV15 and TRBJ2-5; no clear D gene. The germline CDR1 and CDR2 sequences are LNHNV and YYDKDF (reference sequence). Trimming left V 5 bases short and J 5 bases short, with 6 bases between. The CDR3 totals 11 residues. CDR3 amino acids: CATSGWETQYF. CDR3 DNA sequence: TGTGCCACCAGCGGTTGGGAGACCCAGTACTTC.

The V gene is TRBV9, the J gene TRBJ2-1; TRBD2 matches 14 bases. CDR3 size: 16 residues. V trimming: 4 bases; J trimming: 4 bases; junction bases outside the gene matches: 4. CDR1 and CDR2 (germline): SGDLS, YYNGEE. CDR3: CASSPTSGGDYNEQFF. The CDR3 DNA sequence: TGTGCCAGCAGCCCGACTAGCGGGGGGGATTACAATGAGCAGTTCTTC. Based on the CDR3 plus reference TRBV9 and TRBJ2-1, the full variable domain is DSGVTQTPKHLITATGQRVTLRCSPRSGDLSVYWYQQSLDQGLQFLIQYYNGEERAKGNILERFSAQQFPDLHSELNLSSLELGDSALYFCASSPTSGGDYNEQFFGPGTRLTVL.

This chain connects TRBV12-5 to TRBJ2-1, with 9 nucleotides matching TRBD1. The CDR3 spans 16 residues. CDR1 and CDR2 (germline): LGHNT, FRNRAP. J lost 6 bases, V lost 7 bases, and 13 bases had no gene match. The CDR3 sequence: CASAYSGTGSVNEQFF. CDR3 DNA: TGTGCTAGTGCCTACTCCGGGACAGGGTCCGTCAATGAGCAGTTCTTC.

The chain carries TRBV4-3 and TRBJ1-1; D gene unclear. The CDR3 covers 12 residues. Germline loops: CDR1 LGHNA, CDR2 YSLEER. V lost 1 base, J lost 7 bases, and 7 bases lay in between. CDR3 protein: CASSQARGEAFF. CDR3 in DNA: TGCGCCAGCAGCCAAGCTCGGGGTGAAGCTTTCTTT.